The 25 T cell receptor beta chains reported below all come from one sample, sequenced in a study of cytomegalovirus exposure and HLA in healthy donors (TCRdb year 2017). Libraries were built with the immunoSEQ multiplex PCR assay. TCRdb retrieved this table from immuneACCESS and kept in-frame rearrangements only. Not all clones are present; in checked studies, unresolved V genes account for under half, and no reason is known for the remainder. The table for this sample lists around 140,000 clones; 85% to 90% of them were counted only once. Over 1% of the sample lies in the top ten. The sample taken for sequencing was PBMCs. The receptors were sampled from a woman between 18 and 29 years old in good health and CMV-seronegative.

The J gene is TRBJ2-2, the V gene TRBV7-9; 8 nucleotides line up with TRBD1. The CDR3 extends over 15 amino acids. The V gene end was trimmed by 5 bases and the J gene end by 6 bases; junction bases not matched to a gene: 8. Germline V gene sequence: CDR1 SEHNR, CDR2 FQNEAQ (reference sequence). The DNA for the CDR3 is TGTGCCAGCAGCCGCGACAGGGGCTTAGCCGGGGAGCTGTTTTTT. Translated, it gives CASSRDRGLAGELFF.

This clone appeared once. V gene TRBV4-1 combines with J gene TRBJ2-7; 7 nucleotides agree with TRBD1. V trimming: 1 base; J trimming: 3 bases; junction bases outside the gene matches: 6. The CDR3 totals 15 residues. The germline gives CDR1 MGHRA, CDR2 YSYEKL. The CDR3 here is CASSQGGQGVYEQYF. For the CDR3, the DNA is TGCGCCAGCAGCCAAGGGGGCCAGGGGGTCTACGAGCAGTACTTC.

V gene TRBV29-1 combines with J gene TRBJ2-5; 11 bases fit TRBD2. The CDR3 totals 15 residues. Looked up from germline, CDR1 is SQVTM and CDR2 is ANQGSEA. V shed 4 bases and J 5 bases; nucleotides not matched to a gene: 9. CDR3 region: CSVGSSGGVPETQYF. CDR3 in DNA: TGCAGCGTTGGAAGTAGCGGGGGGGTCCCGGAGACCCAGTACTTC.

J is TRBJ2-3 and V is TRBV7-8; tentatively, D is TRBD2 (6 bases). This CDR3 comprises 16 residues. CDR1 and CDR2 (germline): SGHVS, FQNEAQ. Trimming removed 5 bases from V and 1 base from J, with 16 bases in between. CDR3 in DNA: TGTGCCAGCAGCCGCCAACGGGAGCGGCGCACAGATACGCAGTATTTT. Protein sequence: CASSRQRERRTDTQYF.

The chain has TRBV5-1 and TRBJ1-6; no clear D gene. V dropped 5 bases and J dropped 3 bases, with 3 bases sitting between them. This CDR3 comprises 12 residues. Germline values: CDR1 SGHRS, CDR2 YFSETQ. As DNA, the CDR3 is TGCGCCAGCAGTAGCTATAATTCACCCCTCCACTTT. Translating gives CASSSYNSPLHF.

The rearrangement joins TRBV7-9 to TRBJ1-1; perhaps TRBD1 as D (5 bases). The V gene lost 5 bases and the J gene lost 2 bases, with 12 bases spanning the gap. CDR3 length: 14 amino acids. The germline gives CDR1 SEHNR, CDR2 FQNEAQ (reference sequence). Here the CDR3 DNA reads TGTGCCAGCAGCGGGGGAGGTAAAAACACTGAAGCTTTCTTT. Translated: CASSGGGKNTEAFF.

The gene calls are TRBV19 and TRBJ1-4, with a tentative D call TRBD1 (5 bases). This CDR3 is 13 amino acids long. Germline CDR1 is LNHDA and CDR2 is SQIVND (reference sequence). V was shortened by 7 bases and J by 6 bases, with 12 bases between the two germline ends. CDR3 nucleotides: TGTGCCAGTACGGGACTTCGGGATGAAAAACTGTTTTTT. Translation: CASTGLRDEKLFF.

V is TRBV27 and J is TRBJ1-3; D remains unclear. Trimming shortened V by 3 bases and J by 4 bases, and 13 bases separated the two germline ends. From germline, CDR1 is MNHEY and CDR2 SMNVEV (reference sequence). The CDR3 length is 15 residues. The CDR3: CASSLLGGPGNTIYF. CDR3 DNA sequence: TGTGCCAGCAGTTTGTTGGGCGGGCCGGGAAACACCATATATTTT.

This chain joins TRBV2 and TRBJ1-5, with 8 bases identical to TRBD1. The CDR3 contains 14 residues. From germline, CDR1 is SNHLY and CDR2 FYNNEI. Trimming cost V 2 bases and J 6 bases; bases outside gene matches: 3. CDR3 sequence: CASSEPQGAQPQHF. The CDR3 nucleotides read TGTGCCAGCAGTGAACCTCAGGGGGCTCAGCCCCAGCATTTT. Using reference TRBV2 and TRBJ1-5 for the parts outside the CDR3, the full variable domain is EPEVTQTPSHQVTQMGQEVILRCVPISNHLYFYWYRQILGQKVEFLVSFYNNEISEKSEIFDDQFSVERPDGSNFTLKIRSTKLEDSAMYFCASSEPQGAQPQHFGDGTRLSIL.

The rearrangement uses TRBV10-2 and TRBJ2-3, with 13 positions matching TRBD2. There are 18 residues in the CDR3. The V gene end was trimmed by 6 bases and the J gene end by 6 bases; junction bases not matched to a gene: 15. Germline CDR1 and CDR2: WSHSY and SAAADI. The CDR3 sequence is CASRRTSGGIGLGDTQYF. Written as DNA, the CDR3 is TGCGCCAGCAGGAGGACTAGCGGGGGTATCGGTTTGGGGGATACGCAGTATTTT.

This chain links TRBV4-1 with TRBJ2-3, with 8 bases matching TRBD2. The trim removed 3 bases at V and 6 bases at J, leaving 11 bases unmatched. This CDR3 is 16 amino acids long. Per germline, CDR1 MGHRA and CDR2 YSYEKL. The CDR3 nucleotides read TGCGCCAGCAGCCATGAACCGGGACTAGTGGGGGATACGCAGTATTTT. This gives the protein CASSHEPGLVGDTQYF.

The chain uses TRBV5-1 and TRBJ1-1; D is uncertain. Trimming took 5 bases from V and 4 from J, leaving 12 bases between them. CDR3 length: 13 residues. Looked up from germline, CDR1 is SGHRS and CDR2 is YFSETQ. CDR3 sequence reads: CASREPGSTEAFF. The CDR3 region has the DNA TGCGCCAGCAGGGAACCCGGGAGCACTGAAGCTTTCTTT. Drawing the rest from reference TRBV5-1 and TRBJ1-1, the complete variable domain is KAGVTQTPRYLIKTRGQQVTLSCSPISGHRSVSWYQQTPGQGLQFLFEYFSETQRNKGNFPGRFSGRQFSNSRSEMNVSTLELGDSALYLCASREPGSTEAFFGQGTRLTVV.

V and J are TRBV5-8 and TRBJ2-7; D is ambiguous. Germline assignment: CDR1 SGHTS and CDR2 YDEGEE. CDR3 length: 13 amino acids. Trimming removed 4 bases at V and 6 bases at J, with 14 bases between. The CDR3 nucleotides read TGTGCCAGCAGCCTGCGCGAAAGTCCCGAGCAGTACTTC. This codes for CASSLRESPEQYF.

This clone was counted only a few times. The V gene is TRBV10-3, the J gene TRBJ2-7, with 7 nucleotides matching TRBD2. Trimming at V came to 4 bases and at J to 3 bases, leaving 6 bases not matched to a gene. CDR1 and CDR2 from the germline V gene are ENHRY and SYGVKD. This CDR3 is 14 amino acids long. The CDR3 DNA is TGTGCCATCAGTGCATCGAGCGGGGTCTACGAGCAGTACTTC. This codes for CAISASSGVYEQYF.

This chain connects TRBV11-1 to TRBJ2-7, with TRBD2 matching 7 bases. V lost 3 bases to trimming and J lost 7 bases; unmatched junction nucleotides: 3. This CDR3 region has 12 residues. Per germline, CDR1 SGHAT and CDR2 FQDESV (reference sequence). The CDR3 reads CASSFPGGEQYF. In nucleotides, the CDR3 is TGTGCCAGCAGCTTCCCCGGGGGGGAGCAGTACTTC.

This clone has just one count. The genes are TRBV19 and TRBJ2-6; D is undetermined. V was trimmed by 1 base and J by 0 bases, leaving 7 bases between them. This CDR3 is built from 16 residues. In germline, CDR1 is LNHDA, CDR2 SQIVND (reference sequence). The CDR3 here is CASSIVRGSGANVLTF. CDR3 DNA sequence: TGTGCCAGTAGTATAGTGAGAGGCTCTGGGGCCAACGTCCTGACTTTC.

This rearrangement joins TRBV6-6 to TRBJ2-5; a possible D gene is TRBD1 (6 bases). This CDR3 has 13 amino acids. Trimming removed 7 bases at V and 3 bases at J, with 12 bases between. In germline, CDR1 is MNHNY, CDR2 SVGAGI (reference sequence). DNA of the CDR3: TGTGCCAGCAAAATACAGGGTAAAGAGACCCAGTACTTC. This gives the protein CASKIQGKETQYF.

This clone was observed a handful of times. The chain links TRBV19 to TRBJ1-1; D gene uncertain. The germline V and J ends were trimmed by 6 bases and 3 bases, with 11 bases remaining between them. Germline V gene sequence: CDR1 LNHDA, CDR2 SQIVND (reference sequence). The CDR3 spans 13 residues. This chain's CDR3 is CASSLIMDTEAFF. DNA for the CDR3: TGTGCCAGTAGCCTAATCATGGACACTGAAGCTTTCTTT.

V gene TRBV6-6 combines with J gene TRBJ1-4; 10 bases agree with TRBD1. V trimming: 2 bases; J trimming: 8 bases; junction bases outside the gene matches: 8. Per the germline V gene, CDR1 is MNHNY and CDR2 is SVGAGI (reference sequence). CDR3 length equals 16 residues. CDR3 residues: CASSYRQGASPEKLFF. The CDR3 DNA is TGTGCCAGCAGTTACCGACAGGGGGCAAGTCCGGAAAAACTGTTTTTT.

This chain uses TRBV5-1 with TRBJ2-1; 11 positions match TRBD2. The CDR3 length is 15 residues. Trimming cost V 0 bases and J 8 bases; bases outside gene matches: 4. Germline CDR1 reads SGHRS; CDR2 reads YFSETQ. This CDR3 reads CASSLGSGGADEQFF. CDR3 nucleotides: TGCGCCAGCAGCTTGGGTAGCGGGGGGGCCGATGAGCAGTTCTTC.

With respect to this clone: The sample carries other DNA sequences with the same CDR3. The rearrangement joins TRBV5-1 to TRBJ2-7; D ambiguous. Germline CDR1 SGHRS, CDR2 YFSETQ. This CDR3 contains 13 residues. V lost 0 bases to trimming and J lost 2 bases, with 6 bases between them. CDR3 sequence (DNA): TGCGCCAGCAGCTTGGACACAACCTACGAGCAGTACTTC. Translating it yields CASSLDTTYEQYF.

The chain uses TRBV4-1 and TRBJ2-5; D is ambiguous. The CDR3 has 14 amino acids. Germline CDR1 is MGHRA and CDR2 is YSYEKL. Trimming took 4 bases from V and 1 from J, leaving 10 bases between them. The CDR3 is CASSPVSLQETQYF. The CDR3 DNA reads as TGCGCCAGCAGCCCGGTGAGTCTCCAAGAGACCCAGTACTTC.

CDR3 region: CASSPQDRAGNTIYF. CDR3 DNA: TGTGCCAGCAGTCCGCAGGACAGGGCCGGAAACACCATATATTTT. The rearrangement joins TRBV6-1 to TRBJ1-3; 8 nucleotides align to TRBD1. Trimming took 5 bases from V and 4 from J; bases not matched to a gene: 7. Germline V lookup: CDR1 MNHNS, CDR2 SASEGT. This CDR3 is built from 15 residues.

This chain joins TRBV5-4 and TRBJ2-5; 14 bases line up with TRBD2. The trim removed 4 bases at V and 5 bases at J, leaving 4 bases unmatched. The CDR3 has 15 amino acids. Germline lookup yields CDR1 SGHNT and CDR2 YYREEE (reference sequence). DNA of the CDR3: TGTGCCAGCAGCCGACTAGCGGGGGGGCGTGAGACCCAGTACTTC. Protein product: CASSRLAGGRETQYF.

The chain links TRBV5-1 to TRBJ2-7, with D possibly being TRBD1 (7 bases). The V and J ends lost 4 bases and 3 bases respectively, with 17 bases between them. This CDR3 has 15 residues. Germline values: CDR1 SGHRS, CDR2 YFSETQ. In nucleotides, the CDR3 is TGCGCCAGCAGCCCGGGGGCGGGACAGAGCTACGAGCAGTACTTC. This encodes CASSPGAGQSYEQYF.